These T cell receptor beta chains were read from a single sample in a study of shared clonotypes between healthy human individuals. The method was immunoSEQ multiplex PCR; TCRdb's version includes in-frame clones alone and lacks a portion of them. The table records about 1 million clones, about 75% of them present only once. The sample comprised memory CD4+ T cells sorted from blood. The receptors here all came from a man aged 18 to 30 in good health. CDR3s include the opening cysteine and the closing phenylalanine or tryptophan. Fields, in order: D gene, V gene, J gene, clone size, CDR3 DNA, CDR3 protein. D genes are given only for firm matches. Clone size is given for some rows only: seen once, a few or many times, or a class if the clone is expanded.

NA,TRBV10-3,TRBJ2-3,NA,TGTGCCATCAGTGATCGGCCCACAGATACGCAGTATTTT,CAISDRPTDTQYF
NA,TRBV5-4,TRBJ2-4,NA,TGTGCCAGCAGCAGAAACCTGACAGAAAACATTCAGTACTTC,CASSRNLTENIQYF
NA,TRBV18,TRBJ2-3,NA,TGTGCCAGCTCACTAGGGGGCACAGATACGCAGTATTTT,CASSLGGTDTQYF
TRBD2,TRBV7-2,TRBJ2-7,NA,TGTGCCAGCAGACCACTAGCGGGGTTAGGCGAGCAGTACTTC,CASRPLAGLGEQYF
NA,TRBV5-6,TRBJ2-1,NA,TGTGCCAGCAGCTTGTACAATGAGCAGTTCTTC,CASSLYNEQFF
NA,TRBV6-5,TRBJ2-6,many,TGTGCCAGCAGTGGGTCGGGGGCCAACGTCCTGACTTTC,CASSGSGANVLTF
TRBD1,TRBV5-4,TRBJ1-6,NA,TGTGCCAGCAGCACGGGACAGATTAATTCACCCCTCCACTTT,CASSTGQINSPLHF
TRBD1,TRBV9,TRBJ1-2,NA,TGTGCCAGCAGCTCAGACGGAACAGGGGGTCTACCATCCGGCTACACCTTC,CASSSDGTGGLPSGYTF
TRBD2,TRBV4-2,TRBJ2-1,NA,TGTGCCAGCAGCCAAGGTCTAAGCGGGGGGGCCAAGGACAATGAGCAGTTCTTC,CASSQGLSGGAKDNEQFF
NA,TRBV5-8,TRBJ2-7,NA,TGTGCCAGCAGCTTAGGCAGGGGATCGAACGAGCAGTACTTC,CASSLGRGSNEQYF
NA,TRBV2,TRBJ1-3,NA,TGTGCCAGCAAGGGCAGCAACCAGGGGAGTTCTGGAAACACCATATATTTT,CASKGSNQGSSGNTIYF
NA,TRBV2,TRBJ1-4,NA,TGTGCCAGCAGTGGTCAGGGTGGAGAAAAACTGTTTTTT,CASSGQGGEKLFF
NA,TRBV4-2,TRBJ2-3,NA,TGTGCCAGCCCCCCCGGCCCCCACACAGATACGCAGTATTTT,CASPPGPHTDTQYF
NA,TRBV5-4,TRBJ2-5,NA,TGTGCCAGCAGCTCCCGGGGCGCCGAAGAGACCCAGTACTTC,CASSSRGAEETQYF
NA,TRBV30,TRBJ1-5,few,TGTGCCTGGGCAACTCTTAATAGCAATCAGCCCCAGCATTTT,CAWATLNSNQPQHF
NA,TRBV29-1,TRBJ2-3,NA,TGCAGCGTTGAGGCAGGGGCAGATACGCAGTATTTT,CSVEAGADTQYF
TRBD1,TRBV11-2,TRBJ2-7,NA,TGTGCCAGCAGCTTAGGATCGCGACAGGGGGCGTACGAGCAGTACTTC,CASSLGSRQGAYEQYF
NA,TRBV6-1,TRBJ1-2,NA,TGTGCCAGCAGTGATGCCCCCAACTATGGCTACACCTTC,CASSDAPNYGYTF
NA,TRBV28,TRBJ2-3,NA,TGTGCCAGCAGTTCTATCACAGATACGCAGTATTTT,CASSSITDTQYF
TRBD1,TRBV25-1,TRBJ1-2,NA,TGTGCCAGCAGTCCTCAGACAGGGAATGATGACTATGGCTACACCTTC,CASSPQTGNDDYGYTF
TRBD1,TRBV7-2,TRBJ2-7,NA,TGTGCCAGCAGCTTAGCGCGGGCAGGGGGCGATTCCTACGAGCAGTACTTC,CASSLARAGGDSYEQYF
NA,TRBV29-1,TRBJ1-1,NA,TGCAGCGCAAGGAGGGGTTCCACTGAAGCTTTCTTT,CSARRGSTEAFF
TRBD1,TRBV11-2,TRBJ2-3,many,TGTGCCAGCAGCTTAGCGAGGACAGGGTTCACAGATACGCAGTATTTT,CASSLARTGFTDTQYF
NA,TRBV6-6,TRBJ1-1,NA,TGTGCCAGCAGTTACTCGAGTAAAGCTAACACTGAAGCTTTCTTT,CASSYSSKANTEAFF
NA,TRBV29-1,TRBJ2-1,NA,TGCAGCGTTGTTTCTAGCGCTTTCTACAATGAGCAGTTCTTC,CSVVSSAFYNEQFF
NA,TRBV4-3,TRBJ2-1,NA,TGCGCCAGCAGCAAAGACTGGAACTCCTACAATGAGCAGTTCTTC,CASSKDWNSYNEQFF
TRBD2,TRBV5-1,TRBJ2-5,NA,TGCGCCAGCAGCTTGGAACCTAGCGGGACGTACCAAGAGACCCAGTACTTC,CASSLEPSGTYQETQYF
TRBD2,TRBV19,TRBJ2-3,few,TGTGCCAGTAGTTTCTTAGCGGGAGAGGATACGCAGTATTTT,CASSFLAGEDTQYF
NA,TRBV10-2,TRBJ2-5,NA,TGCGCCAGCAGTGTAGGAAGGTGGGAGACCCAGTACTTC,CASSVGRWETQYF
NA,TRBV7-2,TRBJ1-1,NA,TGTGCCAGCAGCTTAGAGGGCCTGAACACTGAAGCTTTCTTT,CASSLEGLNTEAFF
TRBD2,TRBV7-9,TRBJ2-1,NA,TGTGCCAGCTACCGGGCGGGAGCCTACAATGAGCAGTTCTTC,CASYRAGAYNEQFF
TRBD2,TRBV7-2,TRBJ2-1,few,TGTGCCAGCAGCTTGGAGCGGGGATACAATGAGCAGTTCTTC,CASSLERGYNEQFF
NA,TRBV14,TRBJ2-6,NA,TGTGCCAGCAGCGCGCTCCGCGGGGCCGTCGGGGCCAACGTCCTGACTTTC,CASSALRGAVGANVLTF
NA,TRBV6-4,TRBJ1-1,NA,TGTGCCAGCAGTGACTCTGACTTGAACACTGAAGCTTTCTTT,CASSDSDLNTEAFF
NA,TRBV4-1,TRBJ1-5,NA,TGCGCCAGCAGCTACGGGTCCGCTACAAGCAATCAGCCCCAGCATTTT,CASSYGSATSNQPQHF
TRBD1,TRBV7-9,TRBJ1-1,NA,TGTGCCAGCAGCCCCTCCCGGACAGGGAGGACTGAAGCTTTCTTT,CASSPSRTGRTEAFF
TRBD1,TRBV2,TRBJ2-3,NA,TGTGCCACCACATCAGACAGGGGAAGGTCGGATACGCAGTATTTT,CATTSDRGRSDTQYF
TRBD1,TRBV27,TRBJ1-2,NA,TGTGCCAGCAGTTCGCACAGGGGCCAGGACTATGGCTACACCTTC,CASSSHRGQDYGYTF
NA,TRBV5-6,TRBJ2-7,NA,TGTGCCAGCAGCTTTATCCGATCCTACGAGCAGTACTTC,CASSFIRSYEQYF
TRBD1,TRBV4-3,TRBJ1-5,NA,TGCGCCAGCAGCCAAGAAGTCACAGGGGGAAGCAATCAGCCCCAGCATTTT,CASSQEVTGGSNQPQHF
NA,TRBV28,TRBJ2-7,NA,TGTGCCAGCAGCCCCGTTACCGTTTCCTACGAGCAGTACTTC,CASSPVTVSYEQYF
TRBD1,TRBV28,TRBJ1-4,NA,TGTGCCAGCAGTTTAATATCCTCCCACAGGGGGATTAATGAAAAACTGTTTTTT,CASSLISSHRGINEKLFF
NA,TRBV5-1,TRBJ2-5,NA,TGCGCCAGCAGCTCGTTCGGGGTAACTCAAGAGACCCAGTACTTC,CASSSFGVTQETQYF
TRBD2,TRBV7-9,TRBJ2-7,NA,TGTGCCAGCAGCCCAAGCGGGGACTCCCCCTACGAGCAGTACTTC,CASSPSGDSPYEQYF
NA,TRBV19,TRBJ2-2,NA,TGTGCCAGTATCAAAAAATGGGGCACCGGGGAGCTGTTTTTT,CASIKKWGTGELFF
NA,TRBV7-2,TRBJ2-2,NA,TGTGCCAGCAGCTTAGCGCGAGGGCCCGGGGAGCTGTTTTTT,CASSLARGPGELFF
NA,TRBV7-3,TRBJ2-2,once,TGTGCCAGCAGCTTACAGCTCACCGGGGAGCTGTTTTTT,CASSLQLTGELFF
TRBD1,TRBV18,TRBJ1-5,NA,TGTGCCAGCTCATCCACAGGGGGCTCAGAACAGCCCCAGCATTTT,CASSSTGGSEQPQHF
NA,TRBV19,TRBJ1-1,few,TGTGCCAGTAGTATGAACGCCCAAGCTGAAGCTTTCTTT,CASSMNAQAEAFF
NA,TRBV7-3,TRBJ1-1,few,TGTGCCAGCAGCTTAATGAGGGTTGGGGCTTTCTTT,CASSLMRVGAFF
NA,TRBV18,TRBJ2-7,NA,TGTGCCAGCTCACCACCAATCCCAGAGGTGCAGTACTTC,CASSPPIPEVQYF
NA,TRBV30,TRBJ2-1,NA,TGTGCCTGGAGGCCCCTTGGTGGGGCCTATGAGCAGTTCTTC,CAWRPLGGAYEQFF
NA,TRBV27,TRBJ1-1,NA,TGTGCCAGCAGTTTGGGAGGGGTGCACACTGAAGCTTTCTTT,CASSLGGVHTEAFF
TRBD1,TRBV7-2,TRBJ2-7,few,TGTGCCAGCAGCTTAGCCGGGACAGGGAGCCCCAGGGAGCAGTACTTC,CASSLAGTGSPREQYF
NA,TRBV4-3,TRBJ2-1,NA,TGCGCCAGCAGCCAGGGGACGGTGGGGGATGAGCAGTTCTTC,CASSQGTVGDEQFF